The next 8 T cell receptor beta chains were all read from a single sample in a study of OX40 agonist ivuxolimab in advanced cancers. Profiled with immunoSEQ multiplex PCR; TCRdb holds only in-frame clones, not every one. Of approximately 27,000 clones listed, around 80% are singletons. This specimen consisted of CD4+ or CD8+ T cells sorted from blood, obtained in a trial of the OX40 agonist ivuxolimab. These receptor sequences come from an adult with an advanced solid tumor such as melanoma, head and neck, liver or kidney cancer.

This chain joins TRBV6-4 and TRBJ1-1, with D tentatively TRBD1 (5 bases). Germline V gives CDR1 MRHNA, CDR2 SNTAGT. Deletions cut 6 bases from V and 4 bases from J, with 12 bases between. The CDR3 has 13 residues. The CDR3 DNA is TGTGCCAGCAGACTCAGGGTAAGCACTGAAGCTTTCTTT. This codes for CASRLRVSTEAFF.

The CDR3 region is CASSEASGGYGYTF. DNA of the CDR3: TGTGCCAGCAGTGAAGCCTCAGGGGGCTATGGCTACACCTTC. The chain has TRBV6-1 and TRBJ1-2; TRBD1 matches 7 bases. Germline CDR1 reads MNHNS; CDR2 reads SASEGT. V was clipped by 0 bases and J by 4 bases; unmatched bases: 2. CDR3 length: 14 residues.

V is TRBV30 and J is TRBJ1-2, with D hard to call. Germline assignment: CDR1 GTSNPN and CDR2 SVGIG (reference sequence). The CDR3 is 13 amino acids. With 0 bases removed from V and 8 bases from J, the gap between germline ends came to 13 bases. CDR3 region: CAWSVRITEGYTF. DNA for the CDR3: TGTGCCTGGAGTGTACGGATAACCGAAGGCTACACCTTC.

The V gene is TRBV19, the J gene TRBJ1-2, with 9 nucleotides matching TRBD1. V was pared by 7 bases and J by 8 bases, with 11 bases of the junction left unmatched. The CDR3 totals 14 residues. CDR1 LNHDA and CDR2 SQIVND come from the germline V gene (reference sequence). The CDR3 DNA follows: TGTGCCAGTAAGCTACAGGGGGCGCGCGGCGGCTACACCTTC. This encodes CASKLQGARGGYTF.

This chain joins TRBV28 and TRBJ1-5; TRBD1 matches 10 bases. CDR3 length: 13 residues. Germline V lookup: CDR1 MDHEN, CDR2 SYDVKM. V gave up 3 bases and J gave up 12 bases; unmatched junction bases: 5. The CDR3 protein is CASSFLGTGVQHF. DNA of the CDR3: TGTGCCAGCAGTTTTTTAGGGACAGGGGTCCAGCATTTT.

This clone is deemed medium-sized (0.01 to 0.1%). This chain uses TRBV6-1 with TRBJ1-3, with D uncertain. The germline CDR1 and CDR2 sequences are MNHNS and SASEGT. Trimming took off 8 bases at V and 4 bases at J, with 9 bases between the two ends. CDR3 length equals 12 residues. Here the CDR3 DNA reads TGTGCCAGCGAGAAACAGGGAAACACCATATATTTT. This encodes CASEKQGNTIYF.

In this sample, this clone turned up a few times. This chain joins TRBV7-9 and TRBJ2-7, with TRBD1 matching 8 bases. The CDR3 has 16 residues. The germline gives CDR1 SEHNR, CDR2 FQNEAQ (reference sequence). Trimming took 5 bases from V and 2 from J; bases not matched to a gene: 11. In DNA, the CDR3 is TGTGCCAGCAGCCCGACGGACAGGGACCCTCCCTACGAGCAGTACTTC. It yields the protein CASSPTDRDPPYEQYF.

The chain combines TRBV5-6 with TRBJ1-2, with 7 bases that match TRBD1. V shed 5 bases and J 4 bases; nucleotides not matched to a gene: 8. Looked up from germline, CDR1 is SGHDT and CDR2 is YYEEEE. The CDR3 sequence is 14 residues long. In DNA form, the CDR3 reads TGTGCCAGCAGAGGACCCGGGGACAGCTATGGCTACACCTTC. This sequence encodes CASRGPGDSYGYTF.